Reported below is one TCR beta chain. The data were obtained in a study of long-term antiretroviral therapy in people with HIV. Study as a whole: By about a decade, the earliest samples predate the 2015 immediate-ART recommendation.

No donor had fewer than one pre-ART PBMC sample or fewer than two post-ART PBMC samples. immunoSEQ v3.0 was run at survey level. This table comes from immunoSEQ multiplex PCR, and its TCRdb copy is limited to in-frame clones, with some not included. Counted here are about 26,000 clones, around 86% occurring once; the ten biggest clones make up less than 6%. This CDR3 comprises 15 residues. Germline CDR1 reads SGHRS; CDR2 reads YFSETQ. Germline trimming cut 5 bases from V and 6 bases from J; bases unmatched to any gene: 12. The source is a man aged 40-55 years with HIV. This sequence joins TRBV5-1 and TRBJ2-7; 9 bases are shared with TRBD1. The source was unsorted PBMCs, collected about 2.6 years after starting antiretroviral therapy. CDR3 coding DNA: TGCGCCAGCAGTGTTCTGGGGGGACAGGGCGCCGAGCAGTACTTC. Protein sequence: CASSVLGGQGAEQYF.